This T cell receptor (beta chain) was sequenced in a study of post-analysis software for immune sequencing data (dated by TCRdb to between 2014 and 2017). The study in broad terms: Disease courses on record covered relapsing-remitting, secondary progressive and progressive-relapsing multiple sclerosis, though some patients had no subtype annotation. The multiple sclerosis patient repertoires were compared with under 13 previously published healthy control repertoires from donors aged about 6 to 26 years. A subset of samples was prepared in parallel using single-end sample barcoding, then pooled and co-amplified after Illumina adapter ligation.

The receptor library was made with PCR. Sequencing took place on an Illumina HiSeq 2500. To reduce PCR and sequencing biases, unique molecular identifiers were incorporated into the TCR beta cDNA libraries. About 500,000 cDNA molecules were obtained for every 1 to 10 million input T cells, so each molecule roughly corresponded to one T cell. Patient libraries were prepared and sequenced with the same protocol used for the earlier healthy control dataset. Within a given batch, samples were prepared together, multiplexed and sequenced on the same HiSeq lane. In the authors' own workflow: Raw barcoded reads were processed with MIGEC, discarding single-read molecular identifier groups before consensus assembly and CDR3 extraction. Clonotype tables were post-analysed with VDJtools, normalizing diversity by down-sampling all datasets to the smallest sample size. To correct batch-related cross-sample contamination, repertoire overlap clustering matched CDR3 amino acid sequences but not nucleotide sequences. TCRdb applied fastp at Q25 and MiXCR to the public reads, then kept only in-frame beta chains. CDR3 protein duplicates are merged, each entry listing the most common genes and DNA. The authors' filters were not applied to this entry. Counted in this sample were 740,000 or so distinct CDR3 sequences; approximately 53% of them appeared once. In total, the top ten clones hold under 6% of the sample.

Details on this clonotype: Which antigen it targets is not known. No clone much larger than this one lies a single base away; base qualities are absent.

TCR beta repertoires were profiled from peripheral blood of approximately 13 young patients with multiple sclerosis to demonstrate the VDJtools post-analysis software. The multiple sclerosis patients were children and adolescents ranging in age from about 6 to 17 years. The germline V gene (reference sequence) gives CDR1 as MNHEY and CDR2 as SMNVEV. Inclusive of the bounding cysteine and phenylalanine, the CDR3 is 14 residues long. The DNA shown is the 42-base CDR3, in frame from base 1. Trimming removed 6 bases from V and 3 bases from J; the gene matches leave 8 bases unexplained. The investigation overall reported the following: Multiple sclerosis patients had significantly lower normalized Chao1 diversity than controls, a result that suggests substantial peripheral T-cell clonal expansion. The control group was slightly older than the multiple sclerosis patient group. A handful of TRBV segments, including TRBV5-6, TRBV5-1 and TRBV20-1, were significantly more frequent in patients than controls. Direct clustering with F measure showed strong co-clustering of samples prepared in the same batch, prompting a batch-effect correction.

The V and J genes are TRBV27 and TRBJ2-7, and TRBD2 aligns with 7 junction nucleotides. The receptor's source is a girl aged 5 to 17 with multiple sclerosis. The sequenced material came from blood. The CDR3 protein sequence reads: CASRSGLVDYEQYF. The bases read TGTGCCAGCAGATCAGGACTAGTAGACTACGAGCAGTACTTC.